What follows describes a single T cell receptor (beta chain). Its target is unknown. This record comes from a study of radiotherapy plus CTLA-4 blockade in lung cancer. Study as a whole: Disease control was seen in about 34% of patients, objective responses in 18%. Findings and limits, study-wide: Early clone dynamics of blood T cells, plus interferon-beta, reportedly predicted response best. In blood, tumor-derived TCR clones expanded after radiotherapy plus ipilimumab.

The CDR3 length is 15 residues. CDR1 SGHNT and CDR2 YYREEE come from the germline V gene (reference sequence). V was clipped by 3 bases and J by 1 base, with 13 bases between them. Repertoires were generated with immunoSEQ multiplex PCR, while TCRdb's copy carries only in-frame clones and drops some. Altogether approximately 78,000 clones are present, more than 75% being singletons, with the ten largest covering 7% to 8%. The chain recombines TRBV5-4 with TRBJ2-5; D may correspond to TRBD1 or TRBD2 (6 bases each). This specimen consisted of peripheral blood, obtained from a patient treated with radiotherapy plus ipilimumab. This TCR was sampled from a human donor with non-small cell lung cancer who had a complete response to radiotherapy plus ipilimumab. The CDR3 reads CASSSEPGAQETQYF. The CDR3 nucleotides are TGTGCCAGCAGCTCGGAACCGGGGGCCCAAGAGACCCAGTACTTC.